This T cell receptor beta chain was captured by sequencing in a study of early T cells in non-severe SARS-CoV-2 infection. Study background: Unsorted whole blood bulk RNA was sequenced, with unpaired chains.

Researchers tagged individual cDNA molecules with unique molecular identifiers. TCRdb analysed the 5' RACE reads with MiXCR anew, one entry per CDR3 protein. The sample lists about 120,000 distinct CDR3 sequences, roughly 13% seen once, with 3.5% to 4% in the top ten. Germline V gene sequence: CDR1 SQVTM, CDR2 ANQGSEA. The CDR3 sequence is 13 residues long. V shed 3 bases and J shed 3 bases, with 12 bases lying between them. The source is an adult who was a healthcare worker with PCR-confirmed SARS-CoV-2 infection or an uninfected control (not recorded which). The sequencing used whole blood, collected at baseline. The chain is built from TRBV29-1 and TRBJ2-7, with a possible D match to TRBD2 (5 bases). CDR3 loop: CSVDGGSFYEQYF. CDR3 bases: TGCAGCGTTGACGGCGGGTCCTTCTACGAGCAGTACTTC.